A single sample gave rise to the 7 T cell receptor beta chains below, sequenced in a study of blood T cells in healthy people across ages. A sample-barcoded 5' primer and a J-beta primer mix were used in a second PCR of roughly 7 to 11 cycles. TCRdb recomputed calls from the 5' RACE reads with MiXCR, one row per CDR3 protein. The sample shows about 580,000 distinct CDR3 sequences, around 50% of them seen only once. Sequenced sample: blood. The receptors stem from an elderly man in good health.

This clonotype showed up many times. This chain uses TRBV5-1 with TRBJ2-1, with D possibly being TRBD2 (5 bases). This CDR3 spans 14 amino acids. Deletions cut 5 bases from V and 8 bases from J, with 17 bases between. Germline V CDR1 and CDR2: SGHRS, YFSETQ. CDR3 loop: CASRMPEKRDEQFF. In DNA form, the CDR3 reads TGCGCCAGCAGGATGCCAGAAAAGAGGGATGAGCAGTTCTTC.

This clonotype was counted at least ten times. The rearrangement joins TRBV6-6 to TRBJ1-2, with a weak D call TRBD1 (5 bases). V was pared by 8 bases and J by 6 bases, with 22 bases between. Germline V gene lookup returns CDR1 MNHNY and CDR2 SVGAGI (reference sequence). CDR3 length: 15 amino acids. In DNA form, the CDR3 reads TGTGCCAGCGGGGGGTCGGGGTTTGGAGTCCATGGCTACACCTTC. Its translation: CASGGSGFGVHGYTF.

The rearrangement uses TRBV13 and TRBJ2-1, with 13 bases matching TRBD2. CDR1 is PRHDT and CDR2 is FYEKMQ in the germline V gene (reference sequence). The CDR3 loop spans 15 amino acids. The trim removed 5 bases at V and 10 bases at J, leaving 8 bases unmatched. The CDR3 here is CASSTRTSGGREQFF. The CDR3 DNA reads as TGTGCCAGCAGCACAAGGACTAGCGGGGGAAGGGAGCAGTTCTTC.

The rearrangement joins TRBV24-1 to TRBJ2-4, with 8 bases fitting TRBD1. CDR1 and CDR2 (germline): KGHDR, SFDVKD. V was pared by 5 bases and J by 13 bases, with 15 bases of the junction left unmatched. This CDR3 spans 15 amino acids. DNA for the CDR3: TGTGCCACCAGTGGGCCGGGACAGGATATCTATGAGCAGTACTTC. Encoded protein: CATSGPGQDIYEQYF.

The chain uses TRBV7-2 and TRBJ2-5, with 11 bases matching TRBD1. Germline trimming cut 11 bases from V and 1 base from J; bases unmatched to any gene: 18. This CDR3 comprises 18 residues. CDR1 SGHTA and CDR2 FQGNSA come from the germline V gene. The DNA of the CDR3 is TGTGCCGGTAACAAATGGACAGGGGGCAGGGGATTCCAAGAGACCCAGTACTTC. It is translated as CAGNKWTGGRGFQETQYF.

The chain has TRBV4-3 and TRBJ2-3, with a weak D call TRBD1 (6 bases). This CDR3 region has 15 residues. Germline V CDR1 and CDR2: LGHNA, YSLEER. V shed 2 bases and J shed 4 bases, with 13 bases lying between them. CDR3 nucleotides: TGCGCCAGCAGCCAAAATCACAGGGCGGCAGATACGCAGTATTTT. It translates to CASSQNHRAADTQYF.

This chain links TRBV28 with TRBJ2-1, with TRBD2 matching 8 bases. The junction had 13 bases not matched to a gene; V was cut back by 3 bases and J by 9 bases. Per germline, CDR1 MDHEN and CDR2 SYDVKM. This CDR3 has 16 residues. The CDR3: CASSFGLAGGGGEQFF. The CDR3 DNA sequence: TGTGCCAGCAGTTTTGGTCTAGCGGGTGGGGGTGGTGAGCAGTTCTTC.